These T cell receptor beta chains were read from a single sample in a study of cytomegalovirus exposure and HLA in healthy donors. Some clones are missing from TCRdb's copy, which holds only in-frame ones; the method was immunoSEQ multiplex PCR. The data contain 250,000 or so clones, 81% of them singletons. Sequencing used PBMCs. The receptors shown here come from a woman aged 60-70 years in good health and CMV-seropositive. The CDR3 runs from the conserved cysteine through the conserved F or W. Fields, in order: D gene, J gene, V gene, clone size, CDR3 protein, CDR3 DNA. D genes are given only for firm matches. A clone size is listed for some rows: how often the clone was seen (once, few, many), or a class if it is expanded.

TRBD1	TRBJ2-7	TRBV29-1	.	CSGSGTGGEQYF	TGCAGCGGGAGCGGGACAGGGGGCGAGCAGTACTTC
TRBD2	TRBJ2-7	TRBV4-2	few	CASSQDWTSPYEQYF	TGTGCCAGCAGCCAAGATTGGACTAGCCCATACGAGCAGTACTTC
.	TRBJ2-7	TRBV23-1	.	CASSHRGRQYF	TGCGCCAGCAGTCACCGAGGAAGGCAGTACTTC
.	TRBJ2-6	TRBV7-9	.	CASSPRGGSGANVLTF	TGTGCCAGCAGCCCAAGAGGGGGCTCTGGGGCCAACGTCCTGACTTTC
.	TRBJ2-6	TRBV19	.	CASSATGTAFSGANVLTF	TGTGCCAGTAGTGCGACAGGGACTGCCTTCTCTGGGGCCAACGTCCTGACTTTC
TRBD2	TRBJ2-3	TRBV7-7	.	CASSLEGLVTDTQYF	TGTGCCAGCAGCTTAGAAGGACTAGTCACAGATACGCAGTATTTT
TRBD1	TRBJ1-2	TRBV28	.	CASSFRDSNYGYTF	TGTGCCAGCAGTTTTCGGGACAGTAACTATGGCTACACCTTC
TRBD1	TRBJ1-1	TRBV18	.	CASSPMTGGNTEAFF	TGTGCCAGCTCACCGATGACAGGGGGGAACACTGAAGCTTTCTTT
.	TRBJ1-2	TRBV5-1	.	CASRRGSEVGYTF	TGCGCCAGCCGACGAGGGAGCGAGGTAGGCTACACCTTC
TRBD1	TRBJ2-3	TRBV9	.	CASSDQTGPGDTQYF	TGTGCCAGCAGCGACCAGACAGGGCCCGGGGATACGCAGTATTTT
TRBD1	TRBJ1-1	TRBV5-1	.	CASSPSGTDATEAFF	TGCGCCAGCAGCCCCTCCGGGACAGACGCAACTGAAGCTTTCTTT
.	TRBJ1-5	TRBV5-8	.	CASSSPGPHQPQHF	TGTGCCAGCAGCAGCCCAGGGCCCCATCAGCCCCAGCATTTT
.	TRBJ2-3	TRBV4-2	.	CAAGSTTDTQYF	TGTGCCGCGGGCTCTACCACAGATACGCAGTATTTT
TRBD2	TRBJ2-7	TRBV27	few	CASKQTSGRIAYEQYF	TGTGCCAGCAAGCAGACTAGCGGGAGGATAGCCTACGAGCAGTACTTC
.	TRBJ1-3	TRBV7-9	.	CASSLGPRDPGNTIYF	TGTGCCAGCAGCTTAGGGCCCAGGGATCCTGGGAACACCATATATTTT
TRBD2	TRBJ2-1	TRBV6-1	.	CASSESGGQFF	TGTGCCAGCAGTGAGTCGGGAGGGCAGTTCTTC
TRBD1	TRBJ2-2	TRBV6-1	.	CASSERTGSSTGELFF	TGTGCCAGCAGTGAAAGGACAGGCTCGAGCACCGGGGAGCTGTTTTTT
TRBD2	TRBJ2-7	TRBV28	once	CASSQLAGVREQYF	TGTGCCAGCAGTCAACTAGCGGGGGTGAGGGAGCAGTACTTC
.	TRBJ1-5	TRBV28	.	CASSSVQGGVVYSNQPQHF	TGTGCCAGCAGTTCCGTACAGGGCGGTGTTGTCTATAGCAATCAGCCCCAGCATTTT
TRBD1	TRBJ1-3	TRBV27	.	CASSYAGTGVRCWGNTIYF	TGTGCCAGCAGTTACGCCGGGACAGGGGTAAGATGCTGGGGAAACACCATATATTTT
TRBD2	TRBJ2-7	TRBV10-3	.	CATHLTSGSTYEQYF	TGTGCCACCCACCTAACTAGCGGGAGTACCTACGAGCAGTACTTC
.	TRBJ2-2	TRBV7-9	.	CASSFTPNTGELFF	TGTGCCAGCAGCTTCACTCCGAACACCGGGGAGCTGTTTTTT
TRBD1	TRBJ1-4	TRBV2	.	CASTRVGGYEKLFF	TGTGCCAGCACTAGAGTAGGGGGCTATGAAAAACTGTTTTTT
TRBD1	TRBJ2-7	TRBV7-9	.	CASSYGTGGEQYF	TGTGCCAGCAGCTACGGGACAGGGGGCGAGCAGTACTTC
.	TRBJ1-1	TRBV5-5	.	CASSFGQGSTEAFF	TGTGCCAGCAGCTTCGGGCAGGGGAGCACTGAAGCTTTCTTT
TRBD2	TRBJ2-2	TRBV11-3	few	CASSLVAGAVTGELFF	TGTGCCAGCAGCTTAGTAGCGGGAGCGGTCACCGGGGAGCTGTTTTTT